The rows below give T cell receptor beta chains drawn from one sample of a study of blood T cells in healthy people across ages. TCRdb recomputed calls from the 5' RACE reads with MiXCR, one row per CDR3 protein. Seen here are about 800,000 distinct CDR3 sequences, 58% observed once, and the top ten hold roughly 20%. The source material was blood. The origin of the receptors is a man aged 25-45 years in good health. CDR3s include the opening cysteine and the closing phenylalanine or tryptophan. D genes are given only for firm matches. The size field is filled for only some rows; it gives once, few, many or a size class.

V: TRBV20-1; size: .; J: TRBJ2-1; D: TRBD1; DNA: TGCAGTGCTGCAGGGGGAGAACTAGGACGGGATGCAACCTACAATGAGCAGTTCTTC; CDR3: CSAAGGELGRDATYNEQFF
V: TRBV20-1; size: few; J: TRBJ2-7; D: .; DNA: TGCAGTGCTTCCGGGACCATCTACGAGCAGTACTTC; CDR3: CSASGTIYEQYF
V: TRBV20-1; size: .; J: TRBJ2-7; D: TRBD1; DNA: TGCAGTGGCTTGGACAGGGGATCCTACGAGCAGTACTTC; CDR3: CSGLDRGSYEQYF
V: TRBV20-1; size: .; J: TRBJ2-1; D: .; DNA: TGCAGTGCTACGCGCTCTAACAACAATGAGCAGTTCTTC; CDR3: CSATRSNNNEQFF
V: TRBV20-1; size: few; J: TRBJ1-2; D: TRBD1; DNA: TGCAGTGCTAGAGCTCGAACAGGGGGTGGCTACACCTTC; CDR3: CSARARTGGGYTF
V: TRBV7-9; size: .; J: TRBJ2-1; D: TRBD2; DNA: TGTGCCAGCAGCTTAGCTTGGAAGGGGACTAGCGGAGGCAAATACAATGAGCAGTTCTTC; CDR3: CASSLAWKGTSGGKYNEQFF
V: TRBV20-1; size: .; J: TRBJ2-7; D: .; DNA: TGCAGTGCTATTGTGTCGGAGGGTTACTACGAGCAGTACTTC; CDR3: CSAIVSEGYYEQYF
V: TRBV21-1; size: .; J: TRBJ2-7; D: .; DNA: TGTGCCAGCAGCTCTTGCCCCTGGGGCCTATACCACGAGCAGTACTTC; CDR3: CASSSCPWGLYHEQYF
V: TRBV10-3; size: .; J: TRBJ2-1; D: .; DNA: TGTGCCATCAGGCAGGGGGGGGCCAGCGATGAGCAGTTCTTC; CDR3: CAIRQGGASDEQFF
V: TRBV20-1; size: .; J: TRBJ1-5; D: .; DNA: TGCAGTGCTAGTATGGCAGGGAGGGATCAGCCCCAGCATTTT; CDR3: CSASMAGRDQPQHF
V: TRBV9; size: .; J: TRBJ2-3; D: .; DNA: TGTGCCAGCAGCCCCTTAGCCCCCAGCACAGATACGCAGTATTTT; CDR3: CASSPLAPSTDTQYF
V: TRBV19; size: .; J: TRBJ1-5; D: .; DNA: TGTGCCAGTACTCGGCAGCCCTATAGCAATCAGCCCCAGCATTTT; CDR3: CASTRQPYSNQPQHF
V: TRBV7-2; size: few; J: TRBJ1-6; D: .; DNA: TGTGCCAGCAGATCACGGACGGGATCAAAACCCCTCCACTTT; CDR3: CASRSRTGSKPLHF
V: TRBV20-1; size: .; J: TRBJ2-7; D: TRBD2; DNA: TGCAGTGCTAGAGTCCAACTAGCGGGAGCGCACGAGCAGTACTTC; CDR3: CSARVQLAGAHEQYF
V: TRBV11-1; size: .; J: TRBJ2-5; D: .; DNA: TGTGCCAGCAGCTCAGCCCCCCGACAAGAGACCCAGTACTTC; CDR3: CASSSAPRQETQYF
V: TRBV24-1; size: .; J: TRBJ2-1; D: TRBD2; DNA: TGTGCCACCAGTGATCCGTCCCTAGCGGGAGGCAAGTACAATGAGCAGTTCTTC; CDR3: CATSDPSLAGGKYNEQFF
V: TRBV29-1; size: .; J: TRBJ2-1; D: TRBD1; DNA: TGCAGCGTTATAGCCGGGACAGGTGGTGAGCAGTTCTTC; CDR3: CSVIAGTGGEQFF
V: TRBV14; size: .; J: TRBJ1-6; D: .; DNA: TGTGCCAGCAGCCCTGACAGGAAAGGTGGGACCCTCCACTTT; CDR3: CASSPDRKGGTLHF
V: TRBV7-9; size: .; J: TRBJ1-6; D: TRBD1; DNA: TGTGCCAGCAGCTCGACAGGGGATTCACCCCTCCACTTT; CDR3: CASSSTGDSPLHF
V: TRBV7-6; size: few; J: TRBJ2-3; D: .; DNA: TGTGCCAGCAGCTTAGGGCGGTTTAGCACAGATACGCAGTATTTT; CDR3: CASSLGRFSTDTQYF
V: TRBV28; size: .; J: TRBJ2-7; D: .; DNA: TGTGCCAGCAGGCCCGGGACGCCTATCTACGAGCAGTACTTC; CDR3: CASRPGTPIYEQYF
V: TRBV28; size: .; J: TRBJ1-1; D: TRBD1; DNA: TGTGCCAGCACCGAAGTAGGGGGCGCCTCTGAAGCTTTCTTT; CDR3: CASTEVGGASEAFF
V: TRBV7-2; size: few; J: TRBJ2-5; D: TRBD2; DNA: TGTGCCAGCAGCTCCTCAGCGGGAGTGGGAGAGACCCAGTACTTC; CDR3: CASSSSAGVGETQYF
V: TRBV27; size: .; J: TRBJ1-1; D: .; DNA: TGTGCCAGCAGCTGGGAAGTGAACACTGAAGCTTTCTTT; CDR3: CASSWEVNTEAFF
V: TRBV4-3; size: .; J: TRBJ2-7; D: .; DNA: TGCGCCAGCAGCCAAGATCATGTTAGGGACGGGCCGCTCTACGAGCAGTACTTC; CDR3: CASSQDHVRDGPLYEQYF
V: TRBV7-2; size: .; J: TRBJ2-1; D: .; DNA: TGTGCCAGCAGCTTAGACGGGATTAAGCAGTTCTTC; CDR3: CASSLDGIKQFF
V: TRBV5-1; size: .; J: TRBJ2-7; D: .; DNA: TGCGCCAGCAGCTTGTCTAGAGACAGAGCGGACGAGCAGTACTTC; CDR3: CASSLSRDRADEQYF
V: TRBV20-1; size: .; J: TRBJ2-1; D: .; DNA: TGCAGTGCTAGGCGTTCCCCGAGCTCCCACAATGAGCAGTTCTTC; CDR3: CSARRSPSSHNEQFF
V: TRBV29-1; size: few; J: TRBJ2-1; D: .; DNA: TGCAGCGTTGAAGATGCCGTGGTTAGTGAGCAGTTCTTC; CDR3: CSVEDAVVSEQFF
V: TRBV10-3; size: .; J: TRBJ2-1; D: .; DNA: TGTGCCATCAGACCGGACAGCAATGAGCAGTTCTTC; CDR3: CAIRPDSNEQFF
V: TRBV29-1; size: few; J: TRBJ1-2; D: .; DNA: TGCAGCGTGGGGGGAGTCTCAGCCGCCTATGGCTACACCTTC; CDR3: CSVGGVSAAYGYTF
V: TRBV20-1; size: .; J: TRBJ1-2; D: .; DNA: TGCAGTGCTAGCTCGAGGGATGGCTACACCTTC; CDR3: CSASSRDGYTF
V: TRBV12-3/TRBV12-4; size: few; J: TRBJ1-1; D: .; DNA: TGTGCCAGCACCGCTTTCACGACAGGCGAAGCTTTCTTT; CDR3: CASTAFTTGEAFF
V: TRBV2; size: .; J: TRBJ2-1; D: .; DNA: TGTGCCAGTGTTGGGGGGTCCTCCTCCTACAATGAGCAGTTCTTC; CDR3: CASVGGSSSYNEQFF
V: TRBV7-2; size: .; J: TRBJ2-7; D: .; DNA: TGTGCCAGCAGCTTAGGCTTTGGCGTAATAAGCTACGAGCAGTACTTC; CDR3: CASSLGFGVISYEQYF
V: TRBV29-1; size: .; J: TRBJ1-2; D: .; DNA: TGCAGCGTCCGCAGCCCGAGGGGTGGCTACACCTTC; CDR3: CSVRSPRGGYTF
V: TRBV7-2; size: .; J: TRBJ2-7; D: TRBD2; DNA: TGTGCCAGCAGCTTAGTTAGCGGGAGGTTCGACGAGCAGTACTTC; CDR3: CASSLVSGRFDEQYF
V: TRBV5-1; size: .; J: TRBJ2-5; D: .; DNA: TGCGCCAGCAGCTTGGGCGGGACCGTCGGGCAGACCCAGTACTTC; CDR3: CASSLGGTVGQTQYF
V: TRBV5-1; size: .; J: TRBJ2-7; D: .; DNA: TGCGCCAGCAGCTTGGGAACGGGGCCTTTATCGGGAGACCCCTACGAGCAGTACTTC; CDR3: CASSLGTGPLSGDPYEQYF
V: TRBV4-3; size: few; J: TRBJ2-3; D: .; DNA: TGCGCCAGCAGCCAGGACTTAGCGAGCACAGATACGCAGTATTTT; CDR3: CASSQDLASTDTQYF
V: TRBV7-2; size: few; J: TRBJ2-7; D: TRBD2; DNA: TGTGCCAGCAGCCCAGCGGGAGTCCACGAGCAGTACTTC; CDR3: CASSPAGVHEQYF
V: TRBV12-3/TRBV12-4; size: once; J: TRBJ2-7; D: .; DNA: TGTGCCAGCAGTACGGGACTTCTCGGGCACTCCGAGCAGTACTTC; CDR3: CASSTGLLGHSEQYF
V: TRBV10-2; size: .; J: TRBJ2-7; D: .; DNA: TGCGCCAGCAGTGAGTCTCCTGGGGGGATGGGCGAGCAGTACTTC; CDR3: CASSESPGGMGEQYF
V: TRBV20-1; size: .; J: TRBJ2-5; D: .; DNA: TGCAGTGCTAGCACTGGTCCGAGTGAGCAGTACTTC; CDR3: CSASTGPSEQYF
V: TRBV7-2; size: .; J: TRBJ2-5; D: TRBD2; DNA: TGTGCCAGCAGCCCGGAAGCGGGGGTTCAAGAGACCCAGTACTTC; CDR3: CASSPEAGVQETQYF
V: TRBV20-1; size: .; J: TRBJ2-5; D: .; DNA: TGCAGTGCTTACACCTCTCTCCTACAAGAGACCCAGTACTTC; CDR3: CSAYTSLLQETQYF
V: TRBV6-2/TRBV6-3; size: .; J: TRBJ2-1; D: TRBD2; DNA: TGTGCCAGCAGTTACCGCCTAGCGGGGAGGAGCTCCTACAATGAGCAGTTCTTC; CDR3: CASSYRLAGRSSYNEQFF
V: TRBV3-1; size: .; J: TRBJ2-5; D: .; DNA: TGTGCCAGCAGCCTAAACTCGGTGGGACTGTTGGACAATGAGCAGTACTTC; CDR3: CASSLNSVGLLDNEQYF